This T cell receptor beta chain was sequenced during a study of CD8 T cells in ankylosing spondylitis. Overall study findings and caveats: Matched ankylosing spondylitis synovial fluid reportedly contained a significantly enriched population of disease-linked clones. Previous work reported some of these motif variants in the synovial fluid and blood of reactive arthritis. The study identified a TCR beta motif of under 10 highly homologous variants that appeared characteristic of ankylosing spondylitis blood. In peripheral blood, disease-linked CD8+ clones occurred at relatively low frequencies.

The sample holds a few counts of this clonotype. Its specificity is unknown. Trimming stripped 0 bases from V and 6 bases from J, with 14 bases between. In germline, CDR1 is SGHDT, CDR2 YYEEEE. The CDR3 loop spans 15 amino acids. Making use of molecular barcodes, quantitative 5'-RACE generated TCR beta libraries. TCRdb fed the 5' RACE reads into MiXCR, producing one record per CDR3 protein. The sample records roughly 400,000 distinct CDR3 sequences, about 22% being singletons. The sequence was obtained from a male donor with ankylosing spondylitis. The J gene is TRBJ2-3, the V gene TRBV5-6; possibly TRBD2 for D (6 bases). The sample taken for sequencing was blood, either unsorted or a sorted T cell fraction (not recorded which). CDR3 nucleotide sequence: TGTGCCAGCAGCTTGGGGGGGACTCCTCGTGATACGCAGTATTTT. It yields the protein CASSLGGTPRDTQYF.